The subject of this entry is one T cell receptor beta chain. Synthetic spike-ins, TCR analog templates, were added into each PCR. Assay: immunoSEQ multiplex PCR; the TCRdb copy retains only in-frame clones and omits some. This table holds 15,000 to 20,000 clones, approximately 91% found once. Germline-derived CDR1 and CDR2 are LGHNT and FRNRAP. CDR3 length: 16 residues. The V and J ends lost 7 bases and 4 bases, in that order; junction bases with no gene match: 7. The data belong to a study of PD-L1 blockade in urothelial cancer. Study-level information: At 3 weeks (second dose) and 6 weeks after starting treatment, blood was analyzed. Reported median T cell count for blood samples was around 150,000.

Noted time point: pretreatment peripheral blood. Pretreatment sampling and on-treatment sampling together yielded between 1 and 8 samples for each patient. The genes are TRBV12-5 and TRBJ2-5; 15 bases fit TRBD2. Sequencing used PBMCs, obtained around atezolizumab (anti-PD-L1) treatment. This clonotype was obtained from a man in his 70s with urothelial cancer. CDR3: CASAWTSGGGIETQYF. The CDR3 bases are TGTGCTAGTGCTTGGACTAGCGGGGGGGGGATAGAGACCCAGTACTTC.